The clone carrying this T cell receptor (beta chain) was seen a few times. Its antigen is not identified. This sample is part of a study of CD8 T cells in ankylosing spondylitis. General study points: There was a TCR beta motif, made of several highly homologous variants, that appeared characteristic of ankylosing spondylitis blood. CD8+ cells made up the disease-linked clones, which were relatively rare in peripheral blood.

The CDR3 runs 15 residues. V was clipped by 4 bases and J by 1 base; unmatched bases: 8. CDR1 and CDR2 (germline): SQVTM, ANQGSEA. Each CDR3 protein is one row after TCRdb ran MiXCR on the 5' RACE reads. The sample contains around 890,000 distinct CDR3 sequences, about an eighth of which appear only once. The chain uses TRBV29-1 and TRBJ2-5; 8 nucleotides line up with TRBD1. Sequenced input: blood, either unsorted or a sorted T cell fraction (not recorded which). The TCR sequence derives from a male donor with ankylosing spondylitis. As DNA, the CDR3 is TGCAGCGTTGGCAGGGGGCGGGACCCCCAAGAGACCCAGTACTTC. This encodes CSVGRGRDPQETQYF.